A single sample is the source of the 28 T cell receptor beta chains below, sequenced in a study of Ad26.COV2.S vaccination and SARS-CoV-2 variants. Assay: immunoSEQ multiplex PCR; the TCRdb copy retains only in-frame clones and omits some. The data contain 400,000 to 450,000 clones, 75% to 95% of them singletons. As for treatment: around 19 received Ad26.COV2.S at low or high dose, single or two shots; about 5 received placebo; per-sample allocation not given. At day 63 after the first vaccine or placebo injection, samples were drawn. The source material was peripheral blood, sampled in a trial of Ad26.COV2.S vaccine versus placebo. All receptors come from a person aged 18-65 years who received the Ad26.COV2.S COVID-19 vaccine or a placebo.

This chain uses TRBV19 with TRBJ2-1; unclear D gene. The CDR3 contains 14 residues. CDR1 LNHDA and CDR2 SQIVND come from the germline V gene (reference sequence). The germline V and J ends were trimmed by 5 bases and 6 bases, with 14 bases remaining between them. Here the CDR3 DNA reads TGTGCCAGTAGTCCCCCAGTCTATCCCAATGAGCAGTTCTTC. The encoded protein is CASSPPVYPNEQFF.

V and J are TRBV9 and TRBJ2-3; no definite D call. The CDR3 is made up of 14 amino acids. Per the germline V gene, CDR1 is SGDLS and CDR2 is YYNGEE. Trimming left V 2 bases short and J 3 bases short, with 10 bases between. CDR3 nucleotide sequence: TGTGCCAGCAGCGTTCAAACAGTGACAGATACGCAGTATTTT. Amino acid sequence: CASSVQTVTDTQYF. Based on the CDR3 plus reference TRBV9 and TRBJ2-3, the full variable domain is DSGVTQTPKHLITATGQRVTLRCSPRSGDLSVYWYQQSLDQGLQFLIQYYNGEERAKGNILERFSAQQFPDLHSELNLSSLELGDSALYFCASSVQTVTDTQYFGPGTRLTVL.

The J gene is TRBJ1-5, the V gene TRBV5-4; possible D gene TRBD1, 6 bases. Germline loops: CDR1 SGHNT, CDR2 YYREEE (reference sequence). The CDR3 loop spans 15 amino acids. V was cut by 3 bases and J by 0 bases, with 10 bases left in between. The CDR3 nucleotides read TGTGCCAGCAGCTCAGGGGCCGATAGCAATCAGCCCCAGCATTTT. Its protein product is CASSSGADSNQPQHF.

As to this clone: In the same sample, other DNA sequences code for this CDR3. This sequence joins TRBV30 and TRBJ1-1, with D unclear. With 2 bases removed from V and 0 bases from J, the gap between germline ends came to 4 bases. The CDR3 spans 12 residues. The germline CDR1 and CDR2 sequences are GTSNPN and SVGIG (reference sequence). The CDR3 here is CAWSKMNTEAFF. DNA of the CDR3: TGTGCCTGGAGTAAAATGAACACTGAAGCTTTCTTT.

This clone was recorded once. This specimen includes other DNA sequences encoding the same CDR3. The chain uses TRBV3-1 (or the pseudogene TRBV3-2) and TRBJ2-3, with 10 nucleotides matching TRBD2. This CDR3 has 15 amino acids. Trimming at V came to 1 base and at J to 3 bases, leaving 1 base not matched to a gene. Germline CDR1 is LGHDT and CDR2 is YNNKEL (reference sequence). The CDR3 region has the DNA TGTGCCAGCAGCCAAGGGACTAGCGGAACAGATACGCAGTATTTT. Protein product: CASSQGTSGTDTQYF.

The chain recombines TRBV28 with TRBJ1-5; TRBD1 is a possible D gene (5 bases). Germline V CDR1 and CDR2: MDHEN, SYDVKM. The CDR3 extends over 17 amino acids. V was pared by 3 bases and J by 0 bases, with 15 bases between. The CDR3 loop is CASSFVQQVDSNQPQHF. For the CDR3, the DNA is TGTGCCAGCAGTTTCGTGCAACAGGTAGATAGCAATCAGCCCCAGCATTTT.

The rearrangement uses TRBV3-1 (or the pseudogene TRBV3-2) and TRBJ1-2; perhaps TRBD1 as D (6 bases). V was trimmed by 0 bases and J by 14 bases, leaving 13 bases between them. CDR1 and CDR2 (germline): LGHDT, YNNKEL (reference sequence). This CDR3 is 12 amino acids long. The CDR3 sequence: CASSQDGTLMTF. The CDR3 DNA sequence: TGTGCCAGCAGCCAAGACGGGACATTAATGACCTTC.

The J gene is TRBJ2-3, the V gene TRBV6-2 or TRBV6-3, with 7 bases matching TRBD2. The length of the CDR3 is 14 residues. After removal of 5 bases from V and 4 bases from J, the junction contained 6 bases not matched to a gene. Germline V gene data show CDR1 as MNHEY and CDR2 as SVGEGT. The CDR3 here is CASSPRTRPDTQYF. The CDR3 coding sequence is TGTGCCAGCAGTCCACGGACTAGGCCAGATACGCAGTATTTT.

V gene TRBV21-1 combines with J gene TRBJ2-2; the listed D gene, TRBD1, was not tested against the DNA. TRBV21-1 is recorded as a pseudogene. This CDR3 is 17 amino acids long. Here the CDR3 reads CASSGGSGQGMAGELFF. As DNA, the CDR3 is TGTGCCAGCAGCGGCGGGTCGGGACAGGGGATGGCCGGGGAGCTGTTTTTT.

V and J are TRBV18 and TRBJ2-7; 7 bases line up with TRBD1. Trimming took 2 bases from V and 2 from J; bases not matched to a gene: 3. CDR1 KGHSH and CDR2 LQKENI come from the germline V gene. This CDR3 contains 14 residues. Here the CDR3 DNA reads TGTGCCAGCTCACCAGGGACAGACGCCTACGAGCAGTACTTC. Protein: CASSPGTDAYEQYF.

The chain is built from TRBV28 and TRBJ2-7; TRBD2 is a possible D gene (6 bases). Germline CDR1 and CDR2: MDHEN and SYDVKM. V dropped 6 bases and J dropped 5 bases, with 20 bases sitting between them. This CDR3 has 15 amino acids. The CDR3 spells CASSRPGSLGHEQYF. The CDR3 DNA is TGTGCCAGCAGCAGGCCCGGGAGTCTTGGCCACGAGCAGTACTTC.

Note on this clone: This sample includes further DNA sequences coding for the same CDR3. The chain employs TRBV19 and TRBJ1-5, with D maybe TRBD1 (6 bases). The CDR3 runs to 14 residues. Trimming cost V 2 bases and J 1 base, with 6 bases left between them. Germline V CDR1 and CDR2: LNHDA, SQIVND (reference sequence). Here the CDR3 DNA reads TGTGCCAGTAGTATAACAGGGAGCAATCAGCCCCAGCATTTT. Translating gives CASSITGSNQPQHF. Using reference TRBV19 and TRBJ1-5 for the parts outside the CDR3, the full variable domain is DGGITQSPKYLFRKEGQNVTLSCEQNLNHDAMYWYRQDPGQGLRLIYYSQIVNDFQKGDIAEGYSVSREKKESFPLTVTSAQKNPTAFYLCASSITGSNQPQHFGDGTRLSIL.

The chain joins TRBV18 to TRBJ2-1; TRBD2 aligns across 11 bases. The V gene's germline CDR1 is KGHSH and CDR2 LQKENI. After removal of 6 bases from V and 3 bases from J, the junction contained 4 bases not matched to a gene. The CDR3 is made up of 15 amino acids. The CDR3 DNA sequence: TGTGCCAGCTCCCCGGGACTAGCGGACTACAATGAGCAGTTCTTC. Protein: CASSPGLADYNEQFF.

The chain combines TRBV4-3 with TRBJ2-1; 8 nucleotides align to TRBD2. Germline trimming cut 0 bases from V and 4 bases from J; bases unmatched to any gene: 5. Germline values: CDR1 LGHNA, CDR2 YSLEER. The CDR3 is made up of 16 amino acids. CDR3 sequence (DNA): TGCGCCAGCAGCCAAGAACTAGCGGACGAATACAATGAGCAGTTCTTC. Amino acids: CASSQELADEYNEQFF.

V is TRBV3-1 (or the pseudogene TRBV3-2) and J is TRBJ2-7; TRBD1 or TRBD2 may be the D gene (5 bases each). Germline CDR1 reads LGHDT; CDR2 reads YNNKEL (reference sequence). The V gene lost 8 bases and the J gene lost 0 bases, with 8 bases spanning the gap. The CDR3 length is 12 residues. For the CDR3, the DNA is TGTGCCAGCTCTGGGGGCTCCTACGAGCAGTACTTC. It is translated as CASSGGSYEQYF.

The CDR3 loop reads CAGHREDPGDTQYF. The CDR3 DNA reads as TGTGCCGGACATCGGGAGGACCCCGGCGATACGCAGTATTTT. The V call is TRBV5-4, the J call TRBJ2-3; 7 bases map to TRBD2. Germline V gene data show CDR1 as SGHNT and CDR2 as YYREEE (reference sequence). V dropped 10 bases and J dropped 6; count of bases not matched to a gene: 14. CDR3 length: 14 residues.

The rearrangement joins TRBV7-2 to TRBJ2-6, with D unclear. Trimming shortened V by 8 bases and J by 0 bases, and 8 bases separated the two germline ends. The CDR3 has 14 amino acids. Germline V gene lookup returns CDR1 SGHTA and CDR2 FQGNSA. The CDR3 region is CASGESSGANVLTF. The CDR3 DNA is TGTGCCAGCGGTGAAAGCTCTGGGGCCAACGTCCTGACTTTC.

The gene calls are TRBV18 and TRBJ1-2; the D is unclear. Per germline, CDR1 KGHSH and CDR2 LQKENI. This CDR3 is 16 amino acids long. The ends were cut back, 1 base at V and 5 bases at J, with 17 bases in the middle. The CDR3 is CASSPREGLNSYGYTF. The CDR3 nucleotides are TGTGCCAGCTCACCACGGGAAGGTCTTAATTCTTATGGCTACACCTTC.

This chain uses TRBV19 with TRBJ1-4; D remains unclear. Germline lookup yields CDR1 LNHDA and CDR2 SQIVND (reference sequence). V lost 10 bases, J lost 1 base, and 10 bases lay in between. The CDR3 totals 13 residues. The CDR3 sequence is CATSRLTNEKLFF. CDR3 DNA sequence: TGTGCCACCTCTCGTTTAACTAATGAAAAACTGTTTTTT.

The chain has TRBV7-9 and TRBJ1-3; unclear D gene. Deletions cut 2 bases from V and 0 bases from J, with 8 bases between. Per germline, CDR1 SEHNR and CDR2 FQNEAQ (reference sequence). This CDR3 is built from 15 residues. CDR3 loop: CASSLLVSSGNTIYF. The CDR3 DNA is TGTGCCAGCAGCTTATTGGTGAGCTCTGGAAACACCATATATTTT.

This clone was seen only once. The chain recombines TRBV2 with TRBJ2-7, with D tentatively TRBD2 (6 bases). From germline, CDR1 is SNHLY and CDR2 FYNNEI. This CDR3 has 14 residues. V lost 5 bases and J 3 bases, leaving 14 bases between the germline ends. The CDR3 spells CASSSDGGSYEQYF. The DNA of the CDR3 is TGTGCCAGCAGTTCTGACGGGGGAAGCTACGAGCAGTACTTC.

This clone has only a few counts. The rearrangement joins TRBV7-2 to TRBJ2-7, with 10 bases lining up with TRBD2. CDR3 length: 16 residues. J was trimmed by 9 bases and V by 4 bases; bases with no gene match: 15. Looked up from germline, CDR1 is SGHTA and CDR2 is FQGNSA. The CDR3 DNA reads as TGTGCCAGCAGCTCCCTAGCGGCTAGCGGGAGACGCGCGCAGTACTTC. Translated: CASSSLAASGRRAQYF.

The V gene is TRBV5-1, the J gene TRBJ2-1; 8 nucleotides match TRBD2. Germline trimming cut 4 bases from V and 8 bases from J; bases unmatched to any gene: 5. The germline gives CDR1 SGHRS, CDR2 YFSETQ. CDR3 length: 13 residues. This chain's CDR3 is CASSPGAGDEQFF. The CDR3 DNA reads TGCGCCAGCAGCCCAGGAGCGGGAGATGAGCAGTTCTTC.

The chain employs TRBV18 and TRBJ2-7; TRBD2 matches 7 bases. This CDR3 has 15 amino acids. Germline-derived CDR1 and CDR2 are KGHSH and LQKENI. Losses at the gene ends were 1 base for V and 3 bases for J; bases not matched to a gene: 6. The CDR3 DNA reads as TGTGCCAGCTCACCACAAATAGCGGGTAACTACGAGCAGTACTTC. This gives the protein CASSPQIAGNYEQYF.

DNA of the CDR3: TGCAGCGGCACGGGACTAGCGAATAAGGATACGCAGTATTTT. Amino acid sequence: CSGTGLANKDTQYF. The chain joins TRBV29-1 to TRBJ2-3, with 10 positions matching TRBD2. The CDR3 is 14 residues long. The junction had 10 bases not matched to a gene; V was cut back by 7 bases and J by 6 bases. The germline V gene has CDR1 SQVTM and CDR2 ANQGSEA.

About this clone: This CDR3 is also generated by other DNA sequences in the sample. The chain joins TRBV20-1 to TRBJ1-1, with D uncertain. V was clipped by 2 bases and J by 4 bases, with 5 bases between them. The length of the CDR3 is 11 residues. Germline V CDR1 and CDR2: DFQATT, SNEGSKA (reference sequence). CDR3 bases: TGCAGTGCTAGAAGGGTCACTGAAGCTTTCTTT. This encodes CSARRVTEAFF.

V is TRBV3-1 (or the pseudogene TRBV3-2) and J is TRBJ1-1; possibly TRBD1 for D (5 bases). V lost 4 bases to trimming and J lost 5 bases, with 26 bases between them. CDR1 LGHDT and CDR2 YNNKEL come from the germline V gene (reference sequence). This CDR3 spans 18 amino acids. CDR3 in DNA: TGTGCCAGCAGCCCCCTCGGGGCAGGGACGAAGGAGGGGACTGAAGCTTTCTTT. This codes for CASSPLGAGTKEGTEAFF.

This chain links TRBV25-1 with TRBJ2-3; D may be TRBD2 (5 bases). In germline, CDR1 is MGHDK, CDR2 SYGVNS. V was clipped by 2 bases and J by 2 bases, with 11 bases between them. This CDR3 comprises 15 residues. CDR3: CASSELATSTDTQYF. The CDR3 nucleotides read TGTGCCAGCAGTGAACTAGCAACCTCCACAGATACGCAGTATTTT.